This T cell receptor beta chain came from a study of T cell repertoires in cytomegalovirus infection. Regarding this clonotype: Its cognate antigen is unknown.

TCRdb passed the reads through MiXCR, listing each CDR3 protein once. Of about 570,000 distinct CDR3 sequences listed, 40% are singletons. Germline V gives CDR1 MNHEY, CDR2 SVGEGT. The CDR3 length is 12 residues. The V and J ends lost 8 bases and 3 bases respectively, with 11 bases between them. Specimen: cultured PBMCs, collected from culture after CMV antigen stimulation. The gene calls are TRBV6-2 or TRBV6-3 and TRBJ2-7; D is undetermined. The clonotype comes from a human donor in good health (CMV status not recorded). Some clones in this sample may be carry-over from other donors' samples. CDR3 sequence (DNA): TGTGCCAGCGTAGGAATGAGCTACGAGCAGTACTTC. Translating gives CASVGMSYEQYF.